This T cell receptor beta chain was identified during a study of T cells in localized non-small cell lung cancer. Broader study findings: Those with higher blood T cell density had longer overall survival.

The repertoire was sequenced with immunoSEQ multiplex PCR; TCRdb's copy has only in-frame clones and lacks some. The repertoire holds approximately 81,000 clones, with 88% as singletons. In regard to this clone: Antigen unknown.

This receptor was taken from a woman aged 40-69 years with stage I squamous cell lung carcinoma. Sequencing was performed on peripheral blood, taken before any cancer treatment.

CDR3 residues: CASSLGWDSTDTQYF. The CDR3 bases are TGCGCCAGCAGCTTGGGGTGGGACAGCACAGATACGCAGTATTTT. The chain has TRBV5-1 and TRBJ2-3; D tentatively reads TRBD1 or TRBD2 (5 bases each). Germline V gene lookup returns CDR1 SGHRS and CDR2 YFSETQ. Trimming pared 0 bases from V and 0 bases from J, leaving 8 bases between. The CDR3 consists of 15 residues.